This TCR beta chain was recovered during a study of molecular identifiers for immune sequencing clone quantification. Overall study results and limits: Effector cells kept over 99% of their molecules in clones above 20 RNA copies, while naive cells kept under 1% there. One cell's worth of spiked Jurkat TCR RNA was reportedly detectable among about a million naive cells.

This clonotype was detected ten times or more. Its antigen is not known. CD8+CD4-CCR7+CD45RA+ sorting gave the naive CD8 T cells. Libraries of bulk TCR were made by previously described methods (with listed TCR primers). Each CDR3 protein is one row after TCRdb ran MiXCR on the PCR reads. The sample has some 320,000 distinct CDR3 sequences, 20% to 25% seen once. Germline V gene data show CDR1 as MDHEN and CDR2 as SYDVKM. This CDR3 spans 15 amino acids. V was pared by 5 bases and J by 2 bases, with 7 bases of the junction left unmatched. This sequence originates from a human donor in good health. Some libraries in this study had Jurkat cell RNA spiked in. The sample taken for sequencing was naive CD8+ T cells from blood, with Jurkat cell RNA spiked in. Subset specified: FACS-sorted CD8+CD4-CCR7+CD45RA+ naive T cells. This chain links TRBV28 with TRBJ2-5, with 8 bases fitting TRBD2. Here the CDR3 reads CASSPGAGEQETQYF. The CDR3 coding sequence is TGTGCCAGCAGTCCGGGAGCGGGGGAGCAAGAGACCCAGTACTTC.